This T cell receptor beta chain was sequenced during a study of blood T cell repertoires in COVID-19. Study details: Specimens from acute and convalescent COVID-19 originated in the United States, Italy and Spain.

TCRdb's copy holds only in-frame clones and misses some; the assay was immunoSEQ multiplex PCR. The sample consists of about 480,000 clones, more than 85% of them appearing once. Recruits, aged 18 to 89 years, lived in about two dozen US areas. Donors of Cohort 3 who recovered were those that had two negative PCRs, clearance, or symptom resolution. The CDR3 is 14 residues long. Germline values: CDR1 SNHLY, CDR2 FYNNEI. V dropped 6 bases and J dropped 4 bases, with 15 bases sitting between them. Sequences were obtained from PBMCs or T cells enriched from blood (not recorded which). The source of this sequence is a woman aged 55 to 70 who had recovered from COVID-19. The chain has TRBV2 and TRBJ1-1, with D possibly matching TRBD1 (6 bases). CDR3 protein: CASRREGGSTEAFF. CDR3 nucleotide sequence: TGTGCCAGCAGGAGGGAGGGGGGGAGCACTGAAGCTTTCTTT. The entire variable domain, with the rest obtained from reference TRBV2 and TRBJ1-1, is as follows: EPEVTQTPSHQVTQMGQEVILRCVPISNHLYFYWYRQILGQKVEFLVSFYNNEISEKSEIFDDQFSVERPDGSNFTLKIRSTKLEDSAMYFCASRREGGSTEAFFGQGTRLTVV.